In this sample, the clone carrying this T cell receptor beta chain turned up many times. Its specificity is not known. V lost 5 bases, J lost 4 bases, and 7 bases stayed unmatched. CDR1 and CDR2 (germline): SGHRS, YFSETQ. The CDR3 covers 14 residues. TCRdb re-called the PCR reads via MiXCR. The sample gives 24,000 or so clones, approximately 11% of which show up once; roughly 30% is in the top ten. There were no patients who had received any treatment before thyroid surgery. The sample originates from a study of metastatic and nonmetastatic thyroid tumors. Study-level points and caveats: A significant increase in TCR beta diversity was reportedly seen in malignant thyroid tumors relative to benign nodules, in blood and tumor.

The chain is built from TRBV5-1 and TRBJ2-3; 7 bases line up with TRBD1. Material: blood. This sequence originates from a female donor with papillary thyroid cancer or a benign thyroid nodule (not recorded which). Some clones in this sample may be carry-over from other donors' samples. The CDR3: CASRTGTAADTQYF. CDR3 DNA: TGCGCCAGCAGAACCGGGACAGCAGCAGATACGCAGTATTTT.